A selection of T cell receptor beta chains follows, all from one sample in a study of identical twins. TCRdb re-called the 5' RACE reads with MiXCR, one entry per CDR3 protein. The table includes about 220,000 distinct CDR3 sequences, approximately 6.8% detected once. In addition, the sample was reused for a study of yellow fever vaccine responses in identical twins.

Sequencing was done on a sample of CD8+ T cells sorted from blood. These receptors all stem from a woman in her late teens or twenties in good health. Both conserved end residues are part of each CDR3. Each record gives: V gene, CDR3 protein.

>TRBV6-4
CASSETGGADTQYF
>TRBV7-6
CASSLRGQNTEAFF
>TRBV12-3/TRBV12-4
CASSFWFEGNTEAFF
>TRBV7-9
CASSLAPGEMETQYF
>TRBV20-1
CSPNLADTNTEAFF
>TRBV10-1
CASERTGGPATNEKLFF
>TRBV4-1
CASSQAGQMNTEAFF
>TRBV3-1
CASSPRDITNEKLFF
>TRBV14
CASSQENWGVTDTQYF
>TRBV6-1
CASNAGDSYNEQFF
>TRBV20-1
CSARVRNTGELFF
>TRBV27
CASSLYTGGPLGEQFF
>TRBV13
CASIGRGLADTDTQYF
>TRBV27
CASSLVESTDTQYF
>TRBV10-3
CAISPGLAGDTDTQYF
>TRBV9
CASSPRLAEFYEQYF
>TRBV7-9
CASTDEKGFYNEQFF
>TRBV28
CASSFVSQRDSPLHF
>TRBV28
CASRPGWAYNEQFF
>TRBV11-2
CASSLKVPRLAGETDTQYF
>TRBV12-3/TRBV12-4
CASSLDGGTEYQETQYF
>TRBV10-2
CASSESTFEQFF
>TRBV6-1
CASSDTPRQGNEQYF
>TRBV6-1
CASSELAGGKETQYF
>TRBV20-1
CSAPGHAYNEQFF
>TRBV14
CASSLTSPGQGTDTQYF
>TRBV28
CASSHGVANEKLFF
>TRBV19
CASSIGGINEQFF
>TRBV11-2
CASSFVTDQETQYF
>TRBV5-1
CASSLEHQLNTEAFF
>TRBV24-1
CATSDLSHNQPQHF
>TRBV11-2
CASKFRGRGDNEQFF
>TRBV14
CASSPTGGRETQYF
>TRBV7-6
CASSLGTSGSVEQFF
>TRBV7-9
CASSQEHISYEQYF
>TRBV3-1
CASSQEGYAGSYEQYF
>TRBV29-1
CSVSGTYNEQFF
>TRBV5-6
CASSLGGLGTDTQYF
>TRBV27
CASSLGQGARDEQYF
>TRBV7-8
CASSLDAGVGTQYF
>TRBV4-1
CASSQGASGARNTQYF
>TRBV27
CASSPNFGNTEAFF
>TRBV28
CASSPGPSGSSDTQYF
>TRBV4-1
CASSQGASSGSPLHF
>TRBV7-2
CASSLAPGTSGDSSYNEQFF
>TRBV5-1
CASSLAPAQAGTEAFF
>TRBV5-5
CASSLRGNTEAFF
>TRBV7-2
CASSRLGYRLDNEQFF
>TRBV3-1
CASSPETGAETQYF
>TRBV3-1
CASCQGHGTGALNTGELFF
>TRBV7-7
CASSFPEGGANYGYTF
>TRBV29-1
CSVDESQETQYF